Following are 5 T cell receptor beta chains from one sample sequenced in a study of T cells in Graves' hyperthyroidism and ophthalmopathy. RNA transcripts were the template for amplifying TCR beta CDR3 regions. HTBI primers drove first-round RT-PCR of the TCR CDR3. A single record per CDR3 protein comes from TCRdb applying MiXCR to the multiplex PCR reads. Here the sample spans approximately 640,000 distinct CDR3 sequences, approximately 15% being singletons. Sequencing was carried out using blood. These TCRs come from a man over 45 with Graves' hyperthyroidism.

This clonotype was counted ten times or more. The V gene is TRBV7-2, the J gene TRBJ2-3; 14 nucleotides align to TRBD2. This CDR3 is 15 amino acids long. V gave up 3 bases and J gave up 7 bases; unmatched junction bases: 3. Germline values: CDR1 SGHTA, CDR2 FQGNSA. CDR3 DNA sequence: TGTGCCAGCAGCTTTGGGACTAGCGGGAGTCATACGCAGTATTTT. Protein sequence: CASSFGTSGSHTQYF.

For the CDR3, the DNA is TGTGCCAGCAGTTTATGGTCCGTTGGGGGGAGGATGGAGACCCAGTACTTC. Its protein is CASSLWSVGGRMETQYF. The rearrangement joins TRBV28 to TRBJ2-5; TRBD2 is a possible D gene (6 bases). Germline V gene sequence: CDR1 MDHEN, CDR2 SYDVKM. V was shortened by 0 bases and J by 5 bases, with 19 bases between the two germline ends. This CDR3 comprises 17 residues.

The rearrangement uses TRBV28 and TRBJ1-1; D gene unclear. With 3 bases removed from V and 11 bases from J, the gap between germline ends came to 10 bases. The CDR3 extends over 11 amino acids. Germline CDR1 MDHEN, CDR2 SYDVKM. CDR3 sequence (DNA): TGTGCCAGCAGTTTCATGGGGAGGGCTTTCTTT. Amino acid sequence: CASSFMGRAFF.

This clonotype was seen many times. The chain recombines TRBV3-1 with TRBJ2-7; tentatively, D is TRBD1 (5 bases). This CDR3 contains 12 residues. Germline lookup yields CDR1 LGHDT and CDR2 YNNKEL (reference sequence). V was clipped by 4 bases and J by 5 bases, with 9 bases between them. Here the CDR3 DNA reads TGTGCCAGCAGCCCCGGACAAAACGAGCAGTACTTC. Translating it yields CASSPGQNEQYF.

This chain uses TRBV3-1 with TRBJ1-4, with a possible D match to TRBD1 (6 bases). In germline, CDR1 is LGHDT, CDR2 YNNKEL (reference sequence). The CDR3 is 15 amino acids. The germline V and J ends were trimmed by 4 bases and 5 bases, with 14 bases remaining between them. The chain's CDR3 is CASSRRRDTNEKLFF. DNA for the CDR3: TGTGCCAGCAGCCGTCGTCGGGACACCAATGAAAAACTGTTTTTT. The complete variable domain, with remaining parts taken from reference TRBV3-1 and TRBJ1-4, reads DTAVSQTPKYLVTQMGNDKSIKCEQNLGHDTMYWYKQDSKKFLKIMFSYNNKELIINETVPNRFSPKSPDKAHLNLHINSLELGDSAVYFCASSRRRDTNEKLFFGSGTQLSVL.